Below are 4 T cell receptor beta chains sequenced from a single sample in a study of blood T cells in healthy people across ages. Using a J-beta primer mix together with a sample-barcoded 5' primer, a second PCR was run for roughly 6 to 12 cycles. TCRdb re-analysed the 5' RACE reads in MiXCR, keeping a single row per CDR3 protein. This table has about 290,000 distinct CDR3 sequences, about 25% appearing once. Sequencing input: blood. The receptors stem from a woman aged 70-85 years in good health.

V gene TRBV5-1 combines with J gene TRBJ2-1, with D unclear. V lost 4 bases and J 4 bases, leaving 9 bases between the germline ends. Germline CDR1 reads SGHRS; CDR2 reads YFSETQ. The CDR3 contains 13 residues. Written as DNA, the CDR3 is TGCGCCAGCAGCCCCCGCAGTTACAATGAGCAGTTCTTC. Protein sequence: CASSPRSYNEQFF.

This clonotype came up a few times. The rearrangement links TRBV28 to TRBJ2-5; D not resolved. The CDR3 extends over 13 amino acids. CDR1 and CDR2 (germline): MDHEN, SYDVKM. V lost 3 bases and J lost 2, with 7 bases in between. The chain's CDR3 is CASSFFRQETQYF. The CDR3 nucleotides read TGTGCCAGCAGTTTTTTTAGGCAAGAGACCCAGTACTTC.

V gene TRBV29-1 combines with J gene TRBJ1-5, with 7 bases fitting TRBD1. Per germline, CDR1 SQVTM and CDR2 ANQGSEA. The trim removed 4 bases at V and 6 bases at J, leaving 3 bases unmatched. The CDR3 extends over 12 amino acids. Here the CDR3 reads CSVVSGGQPQHF. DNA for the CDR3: TGCAGCGTTGTATCAGGGGGTCAGCCCCAGCATTTT.

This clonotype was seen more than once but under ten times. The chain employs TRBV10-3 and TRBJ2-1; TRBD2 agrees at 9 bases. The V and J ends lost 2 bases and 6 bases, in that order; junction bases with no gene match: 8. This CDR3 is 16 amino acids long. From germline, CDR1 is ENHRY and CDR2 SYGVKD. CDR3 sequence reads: CAISEMGLALGNEQFF. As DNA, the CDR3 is TGTGCCATCAGTGAGATGGGACTAGCATTGGGCAATGAGCAGTTCTTC.